These T cell receptor beta chains were read from a single sample in a study of T cells in Graves' hyperthyroidism and ophthalmopathy. TCRdb re-derived calls from the multiplex PCR reads in MiXCR, one entry per CDR3 protein. This repertoire shows approximately 640,000 distinct CDR3 sequences, around 15% found once; its top ten account for around 3.9%. The sample was blood. The source is a woman in her thirties with Graves' hyperthyroidism. Each CDR3 is given with its conserved first and last residue. D genes are given only for firm matches. Size tells how often a clone was seen (once, few, many) or the class of an expanded clone, and some rows leave it out.

v_gene: TRBV6-1
d_gene: NA
abundance: many
j_gene: TRBJ1-4
CDR3aa: CASSLSGGYEKLFF
CDR3nt: TGTGCCAGCAGTCTCAGCGGAGGGTATGAAAAACTGTTTTTT

v_gene: TRBV7-3
d_gene: NA
abundance: NA
j_gene: TRBJ1-4
CDR3aa: CASSLFPGVSEKLFF
CDR3nt: TGTGCCAGCAGCTTGTTCCCAGGAGTGAGTGAAAAACTGTTTTTT

v_gene: TRBV27
d_gene: TRBD1
abundance: few
j_gene: TRBJ1-5
CDR3aa: CASRESTGVQPQHF
CDR3nt: TGTGCCAGCAGGGAATCTACAGGGGTTCAGCCCCAGCATTTT

v_gene: TRBV6-1
d_gene: TRBD1
abundance: NA
j_gene: TRBJ1-1
CDR3aa: CASRDTDRANTEAFF
CDR3nt: TGTGCCAGCAGAGACACGGACAGGGCGAACACTGAAGCTTTCTTT

v_gene: TRBV5-1
d_gene: NA
abundance: many
j_gene: TRBJ1-4
CDR3aa: CASSRLGSGFPREKLFF
CDR3nt: TGCGCCAGCAGCCGCCTAGGATCAGGGTTCCCTCGGGAAAAACTGTTTTTT

v_gene: TRBV5-1
d_gene: TRBD2
abundance: many
j_gene: TRBJ2-7
CDR3aa: CASSSTSGITPEQYF
CDR3nt: TGCGCCAGCAGTTCGACTAGCGGGATTACACCGGAGCAGTACTTC

v_gene: TRBV28
d_gene: TRBD2
abundance: many
j_gene: TRBJ2-7
CDR3aa: CASSLLGLRASGIEGEQYF
CDR3nt: TGTGCCAGCAGTTTATTGGGCCTAAGGGCTAGCGGGATTGAGGGCGAGCAGTACTTC

v_gene: TRBV20-1
d_gene: TRBD2
abundance: many
j_gene: TRBJ2-3
CDR3aa: CSAPRRASLAGFTDTQYF
CDR3nt: TGCAGTGCTCCTCGAAGGGCCTCCTTAGCGGGTTTCACAGATACGCAGTATTTT

v_gene: TRBV11-2
d_gene: NA
abundance: NA
j_gene: TRBJ2-2
CDR3aa: CASSKGRSNTGELFF
CDR3nt: TGTGCCAGCAGCAAAGGACGGTCGAACACCGGGGAGCTGTTTTTT

v_gene: TRBV12-5
d_gene: TRBD1
abundance: few
j_gene: TRBJ1-5
CDR3aa: CASGTVRDRESGSNQPQHF
CDR3nt: TGTGCTAGTGGTACTGTCCGGGACAGGGAATCAGGTAGCAATCAGCCCCAGCATTTT

v_gene: TRBV12-3/TRBV12-4
d_gene: TRBD1
abundance: NA
j_gene: TRBJ1-5
CDR3aa: CASRLTGTVNQPQHF
CDR3nt: TGTGCCAGCAGATTGACAGGGACAGTCAATCAGCCCCAGCATTTT

v_gene: TRBV12-3/TRBV12-4
d_gene: NA
abundance: many
j_gene: TRBJ2-1
CDR3aa: CASSPFMGTSYNEQFF
CDR3nt: TGTGCCAGCAGTCCCTTTATGGGGACATCCTACAATGAGCAGTTCTTC

v_gene: TRBV12-3/TRBV12-4
d_gene: NA
abundance: few
j_gene: TRBJ2-1
CDR3aa: CASSLAPGVPDNERFF
CDR3nt: TGTGCCAGCAGTTTAGCACCGGGGGTGCCCGACAATGAGCGGTTCTTC

v_gene: TRBV25-1
d_gene: NA
abundance: many
j_gene: TRBJ2-3
CDR3aa: CASSVLTASTDTQYF
CDR3nt: TGTGCCAGCAGTGTGCTGACAGCCAGCACAGATACGCAGTATTTT

v_gene: TRBV4-3
d_gene: TRBD1
abundance: NA
j_gene: TRBJ2-4
CDR3aa: CASSPHPRDRGNIQYF
CDR3nt: TGCGCCAGCAGCCCACATCCGCGGGACAGGGGCAACATTCAGTACTTC

v_gene: TRBV7-9
d_gene: NA
abundance: many
j_gene: TRBJ2-7
CDR3aa: CASSQLEGSYEQYF
CDR3nt: TGTGCCAGCAGCCAGCTGGAGGGAAGCTACGAGCAGTACTTC

v_gene: TRBV5-6
d_gene: NA
abundance: NA
j_gene: TRBJ2-7
CDR3aa: CASSLVAEAYEQYF
CDR3nt: TGTGCCAGCAGCTTGGTCGCAGAAGCCTACGAGCAGTACTTC

v_gene: TRBV3-1
d_gene: NA
abundance: NA
j_gene: TRBJ2-7
CDR3aa: CASSPEGPLWEQYF
CDR3nt: TGTGCCAGCAGCCCGGAGGGGCCTTTATGGGAGCAGTACTTC

v_gene: TRBV30
d_gene: NA
abundance: NA
j_gene: TRBJ2-3
CDR3aa: CAWSAWGKTDTQYF
CDR3nt: TGTGCCTGGAGTGCCTGGGGAAAAACAGATACGCAGTATTTT

v_gene: TRBV18
d_gene: TRBD2
abundance: few
j_gene: TRBJ2-1
CDR3aa: CASSQLAGVMDNEQFF
CDR3nt: TGTGCCAGCTCCCAACTAGCGGGAGTAATGGACAATGAGCAGTTCTTC

v_gene: TRBV7-9
d_gene: NA
abundance: NA
j_gene: TRBJ1-4
CDR3aa: CASSLEGRGEKLFF
CDR3nt: TGTGCCAGCAGCTTAGAGGGGCGAGGAGAAAAACTGTTTTTT

v_gene: TRBV4-1
d_gene: TRBD1
abundance: NA
j_gene: TRBJ2-3
CDR3aa: CASSHPGQGASDTQYF
CDR3nt: TGCGCCAGCAGCCACCCCGGACAGGGGGCCTCAGATACGCAGTATTTT

v_gene: TRBV7-2
d_gene: NA
abundance: many
j_gene: TRBJ2-7
CDR3aa: CASSEGDLSYEQYF
CDR3nt: TGTGCCAGCAGTGAGGGGGACCTCTCCTACGAGCAGTACTTC

v_gene: TRBV7-2
d_gene: TRBD2
abundance: many
j_gene: TRBJ2-7
CDR3aa: CASSPRAGPYEQYF
CDR3nt: TGTGCCAGCAGCCCACGAGCGGGACCCTACGAGCAGTACTTC

v_gene: TRBV20-1
d_gene: TRBD1
abundance: many
j_gene: TRBJ2-7
CDR3aa: CSASLRQGGGYEQYF
CDR3nt: TGCAGTGCTAGCCTCCGACAGGGGGGTGGTTACGAGCAGTACTTC

v_gene: TRBV4-2
d_gene: NA
abundance: many
j_gene: TRBJ2-7
CDR3aa: CASSQPGTVYEQYF
CDR3nt: TGTGCCAGCAGCCAACCCGGGACCGTCTACGAGCAGTACTTC

v_gene: TRBV9
d_gene: TRBD2
abundance: NA
j_gene: TRBJ2-3
CDR3aa: CASSARAGHGTDTQYF
CDR3nt: TGTGCCAGCAGCGCCCGAGCGGGGCATGGCACAGATACGCAGTATTTT

v_gene: TRBV5-6
d_gene: NA
abundance: NA
j_gene: TRBJ2-5
CDR3aa: CASSLMRSQETQYF
CDR3nt: TGTGCCAGCAGCTTGATGAGAAGCCAAGAGACCCAGTACTTC

v_gene: TRBV30
d_gene: NA
abundance: many
j_gene: TRBJ2-3
CDR3aa: CAWGRGSTDTQYF
CDR3nt: TGTGCCTGGGGACGGGGAAGCACAGATACGCAGTATTTT

v_gene: TRBV20-1
d_gene: TRBD2
abundance: NA
j_gene: TRBJ2-7
CDR3aa: CSARDRKRGAYEQYF
CDR3nt: TGCAGTGCTAGAGATCGGAAGCGGGGTGCCTACGAGCAGTACTTC

v_gene: TRBV12-3/TRBV12-4
d_gene: TRBD2
abundance: many
j_gene: TRBJ2-5
CDR3aa: CASSLQPGLAGKTQYF
CDR3nt: TGTGCCAGCAGTTTACAACCGGGACTAGCGGGAAAGACCCAGTACTTC

v_gene: TRBV2
d_gene: NA
abundance: many
j_gene: TRBJ2-3
CDR3aa: CASKRTDTQYF
CDR3nt: TGTGCCAGTAAGAGGACAGATACGCAGTATTTT

v_gene: TRBV7-3
d_gene: NA
abundance: NA
j_gene: TRBJ1-2
CDR3aa: CASSPDGIYGYTF
CDR3nt: TGTGCCAGCAGCCCCGACGGTATCTATGGCTACACCTTC

v_gene: TRBV2
d_gene: NA
abundance: few
j_gene: TRBJ2-3
CDR3aa: CASSLTNTQYF
CDR3nt: TGTGCCAGCAGTCTCACGAATACGCAGTATTTT

v_gene: TRBV2
d_gene: NA
abundance: many
j_gene: TRBJ1-5
CDR3aa: CASSGSRQSNQPQHF
CDR3nt: TGTGCCAGCAGTGGATCGCGACAGAGCAATCAGCCCCAGCATTTT

v_gene: TRBV27
d_gene: NA
abundance: many
j_gene: TRBJ1-2
CDR3aa: CASSLLSGGPNYGYTF
CDR3nt: TGTGCCAGCAGTTTACTTTCTGGGGGACCTAACTATGGCTACACCTTC

v_gene: TRBV28
d_gene: NA
abundance: many
j_gene: TRBJ1-2
CDR3aa: CASSSRTGKSLIYGYTF
CDR3nt: TGTGCCAGCAGTTCCCGGACCGGGAAATCCTTAATATATGGCTACACCTTC

v_gene: TRBV10-3
d_gene: NA
abundance: many
j_gene: TRBJ2-7
CDR3aa: CATEGPTYEQYF
CDR3nt: TGTGCCACCGAGGGTCCGACCTACGAGCAGTACTTC

v_gene: TRBV7-9
d_gene: NA
abundance: few
j_gene: TRBJ2-1
CDR3aa: CASSFPGKGDSYNEQFF
CDR3nt: TGTGCCAGCAGCTTCCCAGGGAAAGGGGATAGCTACAATGAGCAGTTCTTC

v_gene: TRBV7-9
d_gene: TRBD2
abundance: few
j_gene: TRBJ2-1
CDR3aa: CASRTSGRDDEQFF
CDR3nt: TGTGCCTCCCGGACTAGCGGGAGAGACGATGAGCAGTTCTTC

v_gene: TRBV18
d_gene: TRBD1
abundance: many
j_gene: TRBJ2-5
CDR3aa: CASSPPGTAKETQYF
CDR3nt: TGTGCCAGCTCACCGCCCGGGACAGCTAAAGAGACCCAGTACTTC

v_gene: TRBV9
d_gene: TRBD1
abundance: few
j_gene: TRBJ1-5
CDR3aa: CASSPGQGGFQPQHF
CDR3nt: TGTGCCAGCAGCCCGGGACAGGGAGGATTTCAGCCCCAGCATTTT

v_gene: TRBV9
d_gene: NA
abundance: NA
j_gene: TRBJ2-1
CDR3aa: CASSVAPANEQFF
CDR3nt: TGTGCCAGCAGCGTAGCCCCCGCCAATGAGCAGTTCTTC

v_gene: TRBV6-5
d_gene: TRBD2
abundance: NA
j_gene: TRBJ2-7
CDR3aa: CASSYSRLAGAYEQYF
CDR3nt: TGTGCCAGCAGTTACTCTCGGCTAGCGGGGGCCTACGAGCAGTACTTC

v_gene: TRBV7-9
d_gene: NA
abundance: NA
j_gene: TRBJ1-1
CDR3aa: CASSFGTRPRGSEAFF
CDR3nt: TGTGCCAGCAGCTTCGGCACTAGACCTAGGGGGTCTGAAGCTTTCTTT

v_gene: TRBV11-2
d_gene: NA
abundance: many
j_gene: TRBJ2-2
CDR3aa: CASSFPSGPANTGELFF
CDR3nt: TGTGCCAGCAGCTTCCCCAGCGGACCCGCGAACACCGGGGAGCTGTTTTTT

v_gene: TRBV28
d_gene: TRBD1
abundance: many
j_gene: TRBJ1-4
CDR3aa: CASSSRQGEYEKLFF
CDR3nt: TGTGCCAGCAGTTCCAGACAGGGAGAGTATGAAAAACTGTTTTTT

v_gene: TRBV6-2/TRBV6-3
d_gene: TRBD1
abundance: many
j_gene: TRBJ2-7
CDR3aa: CASRVHRDSSYEQYF
CDR3nt: TGTGCCAGCAGGGTACACCGGGACAGCTCCTACGAGCAGTACTTC

v_gene: TRBV7-9
d_gene: TRBD1
abundance: few
j_gene: TRBJ2-2
CDR3aa: CASSPDRGWNTGELFF
CDR3nt: TGTGCCAGCAGCCCCGACAGGGGATGGAACACCGGGGAGCTGTTTTTT

v_gene: TRBV10-3
d_gene: TRBD1
abundance: many
j_gene: TRBJ1-1
CDR3aa: CAINQMDRGNTEAFF
CDR3nt: TGTGCCATCAACCAGATGGACAGGGGGAACACTGAAGCTTTCTTT

v_gene: TRBV28
d_gene: NA
abundance: many
j_gene: TRBJ1-4
CDR3aa: CASRAAGNNEKLFF
CDR3nt: TGTGCCAGCAGGGCTGCGGGGAATAATGAAAAACTGTTTTTT

v_gene: TRBV10-3
d_gene: TRBD1
abundance: many
j_gene: TRBJ2-7
CDR3aa: CAISPGQGAGYEQYF
CDR3nt: TGTGCCATCAGTCCCGGACAGGGGGCGGGATACGAGCAGTACTTC

v_gene: TRBV2
d_gene: NA
abundance: many
j_gene: TRBJ2-2
CDR3aa: CASSVRGIGTGELFF
CDR3nt: TGTGCCAGCAGTGTCCGAGGGATAGGGACCGGGGAGCTGTTTTTT

v_gene: TRBV25-1
d_gene: NA
abundance: NA
j_gene: TRBJ1-4
CDR3aa: CASSEWRGSNEKLFF
CDR3nt: TGTGCCAGCAGTGAATGGCGGGGGAGTAATGAAAAACTGTTTTTT

v_gene: TRBV7-9
d_gene: NA
abundance: NA
j_gene: TRBJ1-1
CDR3aa: CASSFPGVNTEAFF
CDR3nt: TGTGCCAGCAGCTTCCCAGGGGTGAACACTGAAGCTTTCTTT

v_gene: TRBV5-1
d_gene: NA
abundance: many
j_gene: TRBJ2-2
CDR3aa: CASSLAGSTGELFF
CDR3nt: TGCGCCAGCAGCTTGGCGGGATCCACCGGGGAGCTGTTTTTT

v_gene: TRBV4-2
d_gene: TRBD2
abundance: NA
j_gene: TRBJ2-1
CDR3aa: CASSRGLARDYNEQFF
CDR3nt: TGTGCCAGCAGCCGTGGACTAGCGAGAGATTACAATGAGCAGTTCTTC

v_gene: TRBV30
d_gene: TRBD1
abundance: NA
j_gene: TRBJ1-2
CDR3aa: CAWNPGTGGIYGYTF
CDR3nt: TGTGCCTGGAATCCGGGGACAGGGGGCATCTATGGCTACACCTTC

v_gene: TRBV7-3
d_gene: TRBD2
abundance: NA
j_gene: TRBJ2-7
CDR3aa: CASSSQRDPNYEQYF
CDR3nt: TGCGCCAGCAGCTCCCAGCGGGACCCAAACTACGAGCAGTACTTC